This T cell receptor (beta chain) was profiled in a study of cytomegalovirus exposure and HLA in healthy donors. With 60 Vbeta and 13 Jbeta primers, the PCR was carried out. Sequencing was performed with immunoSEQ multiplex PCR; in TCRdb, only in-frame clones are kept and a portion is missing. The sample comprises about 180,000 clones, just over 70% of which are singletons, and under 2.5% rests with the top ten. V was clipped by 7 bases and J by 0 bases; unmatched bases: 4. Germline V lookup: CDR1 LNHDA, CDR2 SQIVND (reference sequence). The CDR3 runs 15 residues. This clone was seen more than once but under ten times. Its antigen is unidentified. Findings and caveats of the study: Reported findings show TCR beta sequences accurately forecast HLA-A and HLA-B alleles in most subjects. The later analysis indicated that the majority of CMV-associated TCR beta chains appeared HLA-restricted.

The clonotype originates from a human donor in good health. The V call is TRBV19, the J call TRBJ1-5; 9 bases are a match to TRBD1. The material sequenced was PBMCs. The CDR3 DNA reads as TGTGCCAGTATGGGACAGGGCGATAGCAATCAGCCCCAGCATTTT. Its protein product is CASMGQGDSNQPQHF.